This is a list of T cell receptor beta chains from one sample in a study of neurological immune-mediated disorders. One entry per CDR3 protein, called by TCRdb with MiXCR from the 5' RACE reads. The sample yields 20,000 to 30,000 distinct CDR3 sequences, around 13% seen once. Specimen: PBMCs. Every receptor here comes from a woman aged 60 to 75 with HTLV-1-associated myelopathy (HAM/TSP). Each CDR3 is given with its conserved first and last residue. The D gene is left open where the match is weak. Clone size is not always given. Where it is, it says once, few, many or a class for expanded clones.

.	.	TRBV30	TRBJ2-2	TGTGCCTGGGGGGGACGGACGAGGACCGGGGAGCTGTTTTTT	CAWGGRTRTGELFF
many	.	TRBV6-6	TRBJ2-2	TGTGCCAGCAGCCATGGGGACGGGGAGCTGTTTTTT	CASSHGDGELFF
.	.	TRBV27	TRBJ1-3	TGTGCCATCAGGAGTTCCGGATACTCTGGAAACACCATATATTTT	CAIRSSGYSGNTIYF
many	.	TRBV12-3/TRBV12-4	TRBJ1-5	TGTGCCAGCAGTTTAGGCAGGGACACTCAGCCCCAGCATTTT	CASSLGRDTQPQHF
.	TRBD2	TRBV20-1	TRBJ2-7	TGCAGTGCTGGAGCCGTACGGGGGGGGATCTACGAGCAGTACTTC	CSAGAVRGGIYEQYF
many	TRBD2	TRBV20-1	TRBJ2-2	TGCAGTGCTAGGGGCGTAGCGGGGGGTGCCGGGGAGCTGTTTTTT	CSARGVAGGAGELFF
many	.	TRBV4-3	TRBJ1-5	TGCGCCAGCAGCCAAGACGAGGGGCGCGGGGAGCCCCAGCATTTT	CASSQDEGRGEPQHF
many	TRBD2	TRBV20-1	TRBJ2-1	TGCAGTGCTAGAAATCGGGGGGGAACTTTCAATGAGCAGTTCTTC	CSARNRGGTFNEQFF
many	TRBD1	TRBV29-1	TRBJ1-5	TGCAGCGCCGAACCGGGACAGGGATTTGGGCAGCCCCAGCATTTT	CSAEPGQGFGQPQHF
few	TRBD2	TRBV10-2	TRBJ2-1	TGCGCCAGCTCCCCCGGGACTAGCGGCGGAAATGAGCAGTTCTTC	CASSPGTSGGNEQFF
many	TRBD1	TRBV20-1	TRBJ2-7	TGCAGTGCTTCTACAGGGGGCGTATACGAGCAGTACTTC	CSASTGGVYEQYF
many	.	TRBV5-1	TRBJ2-7	TGCGCCAGCAGCGCCCAGGGAATAGACTACGAGCAGTACTTC	CASSAQGIDYEQYF
.	.	TRBV7-2	TRBJ2-6	TGTGCCAGCAGCTTAACCCTCATTTGGGGGGCCAACGTCCTGACTTTC	CASSLTLIWGANVLTF
once	.	TRBV19	TRBJ2-7	TGTGCCAGTAGTATGGGGACTGGGTACTACGAGCAGTACTTC	CASSMGTGYYEQYF
many	TRBD1	TRBV20-1	TRBJ2-7	TGCAGTGCTGTCCGGGACAGGGGTTCCTACGAGCAGTACTTC	CSAVRDRGSYEQYF
many	.	TRBV5-1	TRBJ1-3	TGCGCCAGCAGCTTTCTGGGATTGGGCTCTGGAAACACCATATATTTT	CASSFLGLGSGNTIYF
medium-sized	.	TRBV5-1	TRBJ1-3	TGCGCCAGCAGCGTGAACACAGGGAGCTCTGGAAACACCATATATTTT	CASSVNTGSSGNTIYF
many	.	TRBV20-1	TRBJ2-1	TGCAGTGCTAGAGATGACGGGACAAGCTCCTACAATGAGCAGTTCTTC	CSARDDGTSSYNEQFF
many	TRBD2	TRBV7-2	TRBJ2-1	TGTGCCAGCAGCACCCAGACTAGCGGGATAAATGAGCAGTTCTTC	CASSTQTSGINEQFF
.	TRBD1	TRBV20-1	TRBJ1-1	TGCAGTGCTAGGACAGGGGGCACTGAAGCTTTCTTT	CSARTGGTEAFF
many	.	TRBV3-1	TRBJ1-1	TGTGCCAGCAGCCGGACTTTGAGCACTGAAGCTTTCTTT	CASSRTLSTEAFF
few	.	TRBV20-1	TRBJ1-1	TGCAGTGCTAGTTACGGGGACATGAACACTGAAGCTTTCTTT	CSASYGDMNTEAFF
many	.	TRBV5-1	TRBJ2-7	TGCGCCAGCAGCCGTTCGGGTGATTTTAGCGAGCAGTACTTC	CASSRSGDFSEQYF
many	.	TRBV20-1	TRBJ1-4	TGCAGTGCGCTAAGGGGTAATGAAAAACTGTTTTTT	CSALRGNEKLFF
many	TRBD2	TRBV20-1	TRBJ2-3	TGCAGTGCTTCAACTAGCGGGAGCACAGATACGCAGTATTTT	CSASTSGSTDTQYF
many	.	TRBV11-2	TRBJ2-7	TGTGCCAGCAGCTTAAGGGGGGGAGGCGAGTACGAGCAGTACTTC	CASSLRGGGEYEQYF
many	TRBD2	TRBV3-1	TRBJ2-7	TGTGCCAGCAGCCAGGGGGCGGGACTAGCGGGAGCCGAGCAGTACTTC	CASSQGAGLAGAEQYF
many	TRBD1	TRBV5-1	TRBJ2-2	TGCGCCAGCAGCTTGGAGGGGCGGACAGGCATCAACGGGGAGCTGTTTTTT	CASSLEGRTGINGELFF
many	.	TRBV12-3/TRBV12-4	TRBJ2-7	TGTGCCAGCAGTTTAGAAGGGGGGGACAGTAGGCACGAGCAGTACTTC	CASSLEGGDSRHEQYF
few	TRBD1	TRBV19	TRBJ2-1	TGTGCCAGTAGTCCGCGACAGGGCTGGGGCTACAATGAGCAGTTCTTC	CASSPRQGWGYNEQFF
many	TRBD2	TRBV20-1	TRBJ2-1	TGCAGTGCTATGGGACTAGCGGGAGCCCTTATCAGGGATGAGCAGTTCTTC	CSAMGLAGALIRDEQFF
few	TRBD1	TRBV7-6	TRBJ2-7	TGTGCCAGCAGCATAGGACAGGGAGGTCTCTACGAGCAGTACTTC	CASSIGQGGLYEQYF
many	.	TRBV6-2/TRBV6-3	TRBJ1-3	TGTGCCAGCGCCGTGGGGACCGGCGGAAACACCATATATTTT	CASAVGTGGNTIYF
.	.	TRBV5-1	TRBJ2-1	TGCGCCAGCAGCTCGAGAGCCGGGACTTCAGGACAGTTCTTC	CASSSRAGTSGQFF
.	.	TRBV20-1	TRBJ2-7	TGCAGTGCTAGTCGAATCGCGAGCGCCTACGAGCAGTACTTC	CSASRIASAYEQYF
many	TRBD1	TRBV20-1	TRBJ2-7	TGCAGTGCCAAGGGACAGCCTAAAGACTACGAGCAGTACTTC	CSAKGQPKDYEQYF
many	.	TRBV5-6	TRBJ1-3	TGTGCCAGCAGCGCTCGGGGGGCGCCCCCTGGAAACACCATATATTTT	CASSARGAPPGNTIYF
few	.	TRBV7-2	TRBJ2-1	TGTGCCAGCAGCCAGGGGGCGGGGCGGGGGGTGTACAATGAGCAGTTCTTC	CASSQGAGRGVYNEQFF
once	TRBD1	TRBV20-1	TRBJ1-2	TGCAGTGCTCGGGATGGGACAGGGGCCGCCTCGGGCTATGGCTACACCTTC	CSARDGTGAASGYGYTF